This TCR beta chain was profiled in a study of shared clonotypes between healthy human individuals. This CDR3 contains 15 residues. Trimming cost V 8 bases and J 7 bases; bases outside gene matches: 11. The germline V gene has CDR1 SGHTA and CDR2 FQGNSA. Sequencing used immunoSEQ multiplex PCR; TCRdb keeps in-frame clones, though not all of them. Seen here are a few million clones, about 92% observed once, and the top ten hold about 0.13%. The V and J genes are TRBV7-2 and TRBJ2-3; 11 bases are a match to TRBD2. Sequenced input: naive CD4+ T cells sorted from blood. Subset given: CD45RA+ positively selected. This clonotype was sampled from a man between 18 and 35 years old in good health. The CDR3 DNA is TGTGCCAGCGGAAAAACTAGCGGGAGTGAAAATACGCAGTATTTT. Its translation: CASGKTSGSENTQYF.